The T cell receptor (beta chain) described here comes from a study of cytomegalovirus exposure and HLA in healthy donors. 60 Vbeta and 13 Jbeta primers were used in PCR. Sequencing used immunoSEQ multiplex PCR; TCRdb keeps in-frame clones, though not all of them. The table has approximately 95,000 clones, 81% seen once. Trimming cost V 4 bases and J 6 bases, with 11 bases left between them. This CDR3 contains 12 residues. Germline CDR1 reads SGHRS; CDR2 reads YFSETQ. Sequenced: PBMCs. This clonotype originated in a woman aged 70 to 79 in good health and CMV-seropositive. The J gene is TRBJ2-7, the V gene TRBV5-1; D is possibly TRBD1 (5 bases). CDR3 bases: TGCGCCAGCAGCCTCCAGGGTCGCGAGCAGTACTTC. This codes for CASSLQGREQYF.